This T cell receptor (beta chain) appears in the sequencing data of a study of regulatory T cells in long-lasting Graves disease. The CDR3 is made up of 14 amino acids. The germline CDR1 and CDR2 sequences are MDHEN and SYDVKM. V was cut by 8 bases and J by 4 bases, with 17 bases left in between. This clonotype was found many times. The antigen is unknown. Time point reported: persistent/refractory GD, antithyroid drugs over 5 years with positive TRAb. With RNA extracted from PBMCs as input, the TCR library was made. Investigators report Graves' disease was diagnosed under American Thyroid Association guidelines. The authors drew patients from an endocrinology department in Xi'an, China. Libraries of TCR beta came from iRepertoire HTBI primers plus Arm-PCR of CDR3 regions. TCRdb reprocessed the multiplex PCR reads with MiXCR, giving one entry per CDR3 protein. The data show some 330,000 distinct CDR3 sequences, 20% to 25% seen once.

Study-level findings and limits: Repertoires from persistent disease leaned toward TRBV28, TRBJ1-2 and TRBJ2-5.

The origin of this receptor is a woman aged 40 to 50 with Graves disease. The sample here was peripheral blood mononuclear cells (PBMCs), taken when the disease was refractory, from a patient treated with antithyroid drugs. The V and J genes are TRBV28 and TRBJ1-1; D is possibly TRBD1 (6 bases). The CDR3 reads CASANEQGATEAFF. The CDR3, as DNA: TGTGCCAGCGCCAATGAACAGGGAGCCACTGAAGCTTTCTTT. Complete variable domain (other parts from reference TRBV28 and TRBJ1-1): DVKVTQSSRYLVKRTGEKVFLECVQDMDHENMFWYRQDPGLGLRLIYFSYDVKMKEKGDIPEGYSVSREKKERFSLILESASTNQTSMYLCASANEQGATEAFFGQGTRLTVV.